Listed below are T cell receptor beta chains from one sample, sequenced in a study of prognosis after radiotherapy for stage I lung cancer. Using its own MiXCR run on the multiplex PCR reads, TCRdb lists one record per CDR3 protein. The data hold 50,000 to 75,000 distinct CDR3 sequences, with 26% observed a single time. The sequencing here drew on PBMCs, taken before or after stereotactic body radiation therapy (not recorded which). These receptors came from a donor over 45 with non-small cell lung cancer. Each CDR3 is given with its conserved first and last residue. D genes are given only for firm matches. Expanded clones are given a class, and other clones once, few, many or no size at all.

CASSLAGGGETQYF	TGTGCCAGCAGCTTAGCTGGGGGAGGAGAGACCCAGTACTTC	TRBV11-2	TRBJ2-5	many	NA
CASSTGQLYCYTF	TGTGCCAGTAGCACGGGACAGCTATATTGCTACACCTTC	TRBV19	TRBJ1-2	once	TRBD1
CASSRTANTGELFF	TGTGCCAGCAGTCGGACCGCGAACACCGGGGAGCTGTTTTTT	TRBV11-3	TRBJ2-2	many	NA
CASSYSQAGLDQQYF	TGTGCCAGCAGTTACTCGCAGGCAGGATTGGATCAACAGTACTTC	TRBV6-5	TRBJ2-7	many	NA
CASSLEVLGGNEQFF	TGTGCAAGCTCACTCGAGGTCCTAGGAGGCAATGAGCAGTTCTTC	TRBV18	TRBJ2-1	NA	NA
CAHKAGPSSYNEQFF	TGTGCCCATAAAGCGGGACCGAGCTCCTACAATGAGCAGTTCTTC	TRBV2	TRBJ2-1	many	TRBD2
CASSQEDRASNSPLHF	TGCGCCAGCAGCCAAGAGGACAGGGCGAGCAATTCACCCCTCCACTTT	TRBV4-1	TRBJ1-6	many	TRBD1
CASSVGTGGNTDTQYF	TGTGCCAGCAGCGTGGGTACAGGGGGCAACACAGATACGCAGTATTTT	TRBV9	TRBJ2-3	NA	TRBD1
CASSPLAVGGNEQFF	TGTGCCAGCAGTCCGCTAGCGGTAGGTGGCAATGAGCAGTTCTTC	TRBV6-1	TRBJ2-1	many	TRBD2
CASTRLAGGRGANVLTF	TGTGCCAGCACGAGACTAGCGGGGGGACGTGGGGCCAACGTCCTGACTTTC	TRBV3-1	TRBJ2-6	many	TRBD2
CASIWTTNTGELFF	TGTGCCAGCATCTGGACTACTAACACCGGGGAGCTGTTTTTT	TRBV6-2/TRBV6-3	TRBJ2-2	NA	NA
CASSIRGAGANVLTF	TGTGCCAGTAGTATAAGAGGGGCTGGGGCCAACGTCCTGACTTTC	TRBV19	TRBJ2-6	many	NA
CASNGGQGPAGELFF	TGTGCCAGCAACGGCGGACAGGGCCCCGCCGGGGAGCTGTTTTTT	TRBV6-1	TRBJ2-2	many	TRBD1
CASSEASGGNNEQFF	TGTGCCAGCAGTGAAGCTAGCGGGGGGAATAATGAGCAGTTCTTC	TRBV6-1	TRBJ2-1	many	TRBD2
CASSHPIRNTEAFF	TGTGCCAGCAGCCACCCCATAAGGAACACTGAAGCTTTCTTT	TRBV3-1	TRBJ1-1	many	NA
CSARDPLGDYEQYF	TGCAGTGCTAGAGACCCACTGGGGGACTACGAGCAGTACTTC	TRBV20-1	TRBJ2-7	many	NA
CGSLYSGGTEQYF	TGTGGCAGTTTGTACTCAGGGGGTACCGAGCAGTACTTC	TRBV27	TRBJ2-7	few	TRBD1
CASSDPVGSGYTF	TGTGCCAGCAGTGATCCCGTAGGGTCCGGCTACACCTTC	TRBV25-1	TRBJ1-2	many	NA
CASSLAARAKSNQPQHF	TGTGCCAGCAGTTTGGCGGCCAGGGCGAAGTCAAATCAGCCCCAGCATTTT	TRBV28	TRBJ1-5	many	NA
CSARRGVSSTDTQYF	TGCAGTGCCCGACGGGGAGTATCTAGCACAGATACGCAGTATTTT	TRBV20-1	TRBJ2-3	many	NA
CASSSVPGLAGQETQYF	TGTGCCAGTAGTTCTGTCCCGGGACTAGCGGGCCAAGAGACCCAGTACTTC	TRBV19	TRBJ2-5	many	TRBD2
CASDSTNTEAFF	TGTGCCAGCGATAGTACCAACACTGAAGCTTTCTTT	TRBV6-1	TRBJ1-1	many	NA
CASRETANYGYTF	TGCGCCAGCAGGGAGACAGCAAACTATGGCTACACCTTC	TRBV5-1	TRBJ1-2	many	NA
CAAGWLGGNTEAFF	TGTGCCGCAGGTTGGTTAGGGGGGAACACTGAAGCTTTCTTT	TRBV2	TRBJ1-1	many	NA
CASSLDSGQGTDTQYF	TGTGCCAGCAGCTTAGATTCAGGGCAAGGCACAGATACGCAGTATTTT	TRBV7-2	TRBJ2-3	many	NA
CTSSTGDRGNYGYTF	TGTACCAGCAGTACCGGGGACAGGGGAAACTATGGCTACACCTTC	TRBV6-1	TRBJ1-2	once	TRBD1
CASKQDYRDRTVSGNTIYF	TGTGCCAGCAAGCAAGACTACCGGGACAGAACGGTCTCTGGAAACACCATATATTTT	TRBV9	TRBJ1-3	many	TRBD1
CASSLSSSYNSPLHF	TGTGCCAGCAGTTTAAGTAGCTCCTATAATTCACCCCTCCACTTT	TRBV28	TRBJ1-6	many	NA
CASSFPGRNTGELFF	TGTGCCAGCAGCTTTCCAGGGCGAAACACCGGGGAGCTGTTTTTT	TRBV5-5	TRBJ2-2	NA	NA
CASSLSSGNTEAFF	TGTGCCAGCAGCCTAAGTTCTGGGAACACTGAAGCTTTCTTT	TRBV3-1	TRBJ1-1	many	NA